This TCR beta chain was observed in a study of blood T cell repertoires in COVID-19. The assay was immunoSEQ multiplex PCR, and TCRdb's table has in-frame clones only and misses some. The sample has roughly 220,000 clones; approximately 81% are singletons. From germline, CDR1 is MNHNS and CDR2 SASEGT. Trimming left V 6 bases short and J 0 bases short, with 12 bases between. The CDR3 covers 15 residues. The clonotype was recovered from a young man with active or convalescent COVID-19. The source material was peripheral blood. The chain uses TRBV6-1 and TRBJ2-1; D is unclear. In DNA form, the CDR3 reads TGTGCCAGCAGCTCCGCCGTGAGCTCCTACAATGAGCAGTTCTTC. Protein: CASSSAVSSYNEQFF.